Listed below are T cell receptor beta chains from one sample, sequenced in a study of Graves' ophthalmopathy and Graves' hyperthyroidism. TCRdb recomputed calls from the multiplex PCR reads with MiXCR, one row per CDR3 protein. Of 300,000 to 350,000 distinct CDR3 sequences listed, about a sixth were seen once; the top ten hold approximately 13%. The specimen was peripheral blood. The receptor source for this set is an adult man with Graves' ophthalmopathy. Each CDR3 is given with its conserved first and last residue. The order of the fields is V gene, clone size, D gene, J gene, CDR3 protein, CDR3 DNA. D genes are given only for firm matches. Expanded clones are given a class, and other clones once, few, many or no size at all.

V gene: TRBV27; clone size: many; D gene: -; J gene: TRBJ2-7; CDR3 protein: CASSLAGRVPYEQYF; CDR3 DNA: TGTGCCAGCAGTTTAGCCGGCAGGGTGCCCTACGAGCAGTACTTC
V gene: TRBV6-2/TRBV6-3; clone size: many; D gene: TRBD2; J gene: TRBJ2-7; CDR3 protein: CASSRGTTYEQYF; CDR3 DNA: TGTGCCAGCAGTAGAGGGACTACCTACGAGCAGTACTTC
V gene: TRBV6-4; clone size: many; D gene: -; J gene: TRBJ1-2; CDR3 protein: CASSEQGSSLGYTF; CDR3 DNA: TGTGCCAGCAGTGAACAAGGATCTTCCCTCGGCTACACCTTC
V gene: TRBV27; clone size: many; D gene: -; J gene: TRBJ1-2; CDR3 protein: CASSFFGPSRQFLSDRNYGYTF; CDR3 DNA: TGTGCCAGCAGTTTTTTCGGGCCGAGCAGACAGTTTTTGTCCGACAGAAACTATGGCTACACCTTC
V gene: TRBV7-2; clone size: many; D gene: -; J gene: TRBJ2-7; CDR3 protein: CASSLGVIYEQYF; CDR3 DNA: TGTGCCAGCAGCTTAGGGGTCATCTACGAGCAGTACTTC
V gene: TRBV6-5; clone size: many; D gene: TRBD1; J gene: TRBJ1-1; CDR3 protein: CASSIQGAGNTEASF; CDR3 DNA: TGTGCCAGCAGTATACAGGGGGCCGGGAACACTGAAGCTTCCTTT
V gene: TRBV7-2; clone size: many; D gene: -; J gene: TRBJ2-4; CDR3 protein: CASSLLDRPAKNIQYF; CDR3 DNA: TGTGCCAGCAGCCTCCTCGATAGACCCGCCAAAAACATTCAGTACTTC
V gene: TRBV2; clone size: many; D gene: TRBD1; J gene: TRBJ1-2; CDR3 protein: CASNRDRKVYGYTF; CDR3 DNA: TGTGCCAGCAACCGGGACAGGAAGGTCTATGGCTACACCTTC
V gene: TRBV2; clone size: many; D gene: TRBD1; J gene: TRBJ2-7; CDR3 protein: CASSEGQGRNYEQYF; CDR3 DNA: TGTGCCAGCAGTGAAGGACAGGGACGTAACTACGAGCAGTACTTC
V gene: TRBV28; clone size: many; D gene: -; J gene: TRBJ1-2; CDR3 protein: CASSLSGRAYGYTF; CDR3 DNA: TGTGCCAGCAGTCTCTCGGGACGGGCGTATGGCTACACCTTC
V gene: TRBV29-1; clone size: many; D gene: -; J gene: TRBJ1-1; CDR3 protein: CSVEGGWDTEAFF; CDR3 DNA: TGCAGCGTTGAGGGAGGGTGGGACACTGAAGCTTTCTTT
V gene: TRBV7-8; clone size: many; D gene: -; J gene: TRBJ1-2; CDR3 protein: CASSFLRSSGYTF; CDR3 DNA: TGTGCCAGCAGCTTTCTACGTTCCTCTGGCTACACCTTC
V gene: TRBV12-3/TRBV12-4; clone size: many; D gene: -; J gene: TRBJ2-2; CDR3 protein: CASSLWTDNTGELFF; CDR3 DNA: TGTGCCAGCAGTTTATGGACAGATAACACCGGGGAGCTGTTTTTT
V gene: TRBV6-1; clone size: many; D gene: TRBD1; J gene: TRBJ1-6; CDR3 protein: CASSPQGAENSPLHF; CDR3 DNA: TGTGCCAGCAGTCCACAGGGGGCGGAAAATTCACCCCTCCACTTT
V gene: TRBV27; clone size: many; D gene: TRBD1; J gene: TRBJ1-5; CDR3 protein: CASRPTGGVDQPQHF; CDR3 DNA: TGTGCCAGCAGACCTACAGGGGGCGTTGATCAGCCCCAGCATTTT
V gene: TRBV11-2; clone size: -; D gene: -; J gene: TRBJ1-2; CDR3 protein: CASSLDAGAYGYTF; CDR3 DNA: TGTGCCAGCAGCTTAGATGCGGGGGCCTATGGCTACACCTTC
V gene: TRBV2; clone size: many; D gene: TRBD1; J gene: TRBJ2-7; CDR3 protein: CASSYGDRGYEQYF; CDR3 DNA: TGTGCCAGCAGTTACGGGGACAGGGGCTACGAGCAGTACTTC
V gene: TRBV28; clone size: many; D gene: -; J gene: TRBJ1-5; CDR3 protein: CASSPQAGVRQPQHF; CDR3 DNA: TGTGCCAGCAGTCCCCAGGCGGGGGTTAGACAGCCCCAGCATTTT
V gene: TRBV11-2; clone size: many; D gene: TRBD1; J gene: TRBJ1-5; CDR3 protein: CARTHRGRYDQPQHF; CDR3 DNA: TGTGCCAGGACACACAGGGGCAGGTACGATCAGCCCCAGCATTTT
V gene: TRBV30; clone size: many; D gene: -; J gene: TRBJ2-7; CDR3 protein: CAWTGRPPGEQYF; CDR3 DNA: TGTGCCTGGACCGGACGCCCCCCGGGGGAGCAGTACTTC
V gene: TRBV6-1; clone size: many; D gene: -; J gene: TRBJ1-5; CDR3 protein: CASSTRRLSQHF; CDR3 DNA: TGTGCCAGCAGCACCCGTCGTCTGTCCCAGCATTTT
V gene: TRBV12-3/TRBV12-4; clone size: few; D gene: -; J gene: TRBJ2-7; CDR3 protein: CASRDRPWNEQYF; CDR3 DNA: TGTGCCAGCAGAGACAGGCCCTGGAACGAGCAGTACTTC
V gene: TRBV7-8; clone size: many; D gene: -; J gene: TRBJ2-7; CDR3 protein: CASSQQGYEQYF; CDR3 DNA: TGTGCCAGCAGCCAACAAGGCTACGAGCAGTACTTC
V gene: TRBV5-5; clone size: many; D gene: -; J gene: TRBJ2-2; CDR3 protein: CASSFEGGTGELFF; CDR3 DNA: TGTGCCAGCAGCTTTGAGGGTGGGACCGGGGAGCTGTTTTTT
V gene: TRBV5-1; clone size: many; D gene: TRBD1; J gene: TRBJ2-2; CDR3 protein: CASNRGDLDTGELFF; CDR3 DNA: TGCGCCAGCAACAGGGGTGACCTGGACACCGGGGAGCTGTTTTTT
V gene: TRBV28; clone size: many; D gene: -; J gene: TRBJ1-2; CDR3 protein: CASSFGSYGYTF; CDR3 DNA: TGTGCCAGCAGTTTCGGTAGCTATGGCTACACCTTC
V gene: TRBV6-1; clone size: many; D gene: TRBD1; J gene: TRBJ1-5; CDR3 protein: CASSPTGVFAQPQHF; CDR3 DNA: TGTGCCAGCAGTCCCACAGGGGTTTTCGCTCAACCCCAGCATTTT
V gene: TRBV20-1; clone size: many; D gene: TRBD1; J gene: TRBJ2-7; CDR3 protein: CSAGTGGDYYEQYF; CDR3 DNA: TGCAGTGCGGGAACAGGGGGCGATTACTACGAGCAGTACTTC
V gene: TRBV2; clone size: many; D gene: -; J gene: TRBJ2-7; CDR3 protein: CASHPRTVSGLVQYF; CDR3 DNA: TGTGCCAGCCATCCCCGGACTGTTTCTGGACTTGTGCAGTACTTC
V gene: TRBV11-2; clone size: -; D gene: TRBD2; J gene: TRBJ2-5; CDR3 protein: CASSLGLAGAGVETQYF; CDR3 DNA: TGTGCCAGCAGCTTAGGTCTAGCGGGAGCTGGAGTGGAGACCCAGTACTTC
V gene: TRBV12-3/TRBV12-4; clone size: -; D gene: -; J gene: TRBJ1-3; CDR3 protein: CASRLPGDRGNTIYF; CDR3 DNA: TGTGCCAGCAGACTCCCGGGAGATCGTGGAAACACCATATATTTT
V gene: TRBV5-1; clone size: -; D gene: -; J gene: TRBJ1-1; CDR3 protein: CASSFRGRLTEAFF; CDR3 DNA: TGCGCCAGCAGCTTCCGGGGGCGTCTCACTGAAGCTTTCTTT
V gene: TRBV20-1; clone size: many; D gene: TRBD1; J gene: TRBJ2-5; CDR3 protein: CSATVGLGTGEETQYF; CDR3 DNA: TGCAGTGCCACAGTGGGACTCGGGACAGGGGAAGAGACCCAGTACTTC
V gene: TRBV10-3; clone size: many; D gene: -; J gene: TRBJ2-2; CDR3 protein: CAISKRDGALGGELFF; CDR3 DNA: TGTGCCATCAGTAAGAGGGACGGGGCGCTCGGCGGGGAGCTGTTTTTT
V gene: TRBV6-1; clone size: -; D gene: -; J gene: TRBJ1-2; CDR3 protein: CASGSGQNYGYTF; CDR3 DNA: TGTGCCAGCGGGTCAGGGCAAAACTATGGCTACACCTTC
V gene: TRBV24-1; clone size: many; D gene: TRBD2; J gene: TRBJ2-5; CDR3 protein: CATSATAGGSETQYF; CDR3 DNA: TGTGCCACCAGTGCAACAGCGGGAGGGTCGGAGACCCAGTACTTC
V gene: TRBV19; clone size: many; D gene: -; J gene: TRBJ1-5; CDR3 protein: CASSIEGNPNQPQHF; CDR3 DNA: TGTGCCAGTAGTATAGAAGGCAACCCCAATCAGCCCCAGCATTTT
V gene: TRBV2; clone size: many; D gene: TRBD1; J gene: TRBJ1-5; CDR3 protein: CASSAGTGGYSNQPQHF; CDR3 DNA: TGTGCCAGCAGTGCCGGGACAGGGGGCTATAGCAATCAGCCCCAGCATTTT
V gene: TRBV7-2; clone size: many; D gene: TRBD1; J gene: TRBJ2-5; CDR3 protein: CASSATGGPQETQYF; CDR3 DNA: TGTGCCAGCAGCGCTACAGGGGGCCCCCAAGAGACCCAGTACTTC
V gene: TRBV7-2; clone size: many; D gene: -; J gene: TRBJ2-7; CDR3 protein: CASSQSVGSEQYF; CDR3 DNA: TGTGCCAGCAGCCAAAGTGTGGGCTCCGAGCAGTACTTC
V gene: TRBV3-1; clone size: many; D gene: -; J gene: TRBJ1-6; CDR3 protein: CASSQDLRARSPLHF; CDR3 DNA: TGTGCCAGCAGCCAGGACTTGCGGGCGAGGTCACCCCTCCACTTT
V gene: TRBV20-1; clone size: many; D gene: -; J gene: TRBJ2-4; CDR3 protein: CSAASRSGSNIQYF; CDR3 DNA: TGCAGTGCTGCCTCCCGGAGCGGCTCAAACATTCAGTACTTC
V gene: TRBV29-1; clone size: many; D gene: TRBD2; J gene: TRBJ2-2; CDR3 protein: CSAVAGAGTGELFF; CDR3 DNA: TGCAGCGCCGTAGCGGGAGCGGGCACCGGGGAGCTGTTTTTT
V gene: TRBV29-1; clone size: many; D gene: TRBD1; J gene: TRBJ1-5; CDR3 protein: CSVGSDRGLPQHF; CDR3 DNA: TGCAGCGTTGGGTCGGACAGGGGTTTGCCCCAGCATTTT
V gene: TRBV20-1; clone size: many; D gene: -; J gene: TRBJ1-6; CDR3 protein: CSARDGRNNSPLHF; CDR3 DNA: TGCAGTGCTAGAGATGGCAGAAATAATTCACCCCTCCACTTT
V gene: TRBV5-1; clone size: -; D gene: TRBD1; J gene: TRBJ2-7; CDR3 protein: CASSPSGTGSYEQYF; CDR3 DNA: TGCGCCAGCAGCCCATCCGGGACAGGTTCCTACGAGCAGTACTTC
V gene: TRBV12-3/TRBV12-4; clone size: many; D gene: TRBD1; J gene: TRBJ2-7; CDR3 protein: CASSIDRVDEQYF; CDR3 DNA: TGTGCCAGCAGCATAGACAGGGTGGACGAGCAGTACTTC